The rows below give T cell receptor beta chains drawn from one sample of a study of response to subunit inactivated influenza vaccine. TCRdb processed the RT-PCR reads anew with MiXCR; each CDR3 protein has one entry. Altogether around 850,000 distinct CDR3 sequences are present, roughly 20% being singletons, with the ten largest covering about 11%. The source material was PBMCs from blood, sampled less than 6 days after vaccination. The receptors were sampled from a man in his fifties or sixties who received an inactivated influenza vaccine. Both conserved end residues are part of each CDR3. The D gene is left open where the match is weak. Clone size appears in some rows only: once, few, many, or a class for an expanded clone.

CDR3nt,CDR3aa,len,d_gene,v_gene,abundance,j_gene
TGTGCCAGCTCACTCTCATGGACCACAGATACGCAGTATTTT,CASSLSWTTDTQYF,14,.,TRBV12-3/TRBV12-4,many,TRBJ2-3
TGTGCCAGCAGTTACTTGGGCACCATCGAGCAGTACTTC,CASSYLGTIEQYF,13,.,TRBV6-5,.,TRBJ2-7
TGTGCCAGCAGTCCCGCCACCGGGGATGGGGGCTATGGCTACACCTTC,CASSPATGDGGYGYTF,16,.,TRBV28,few,TRBJ1-2
TGCAGTGCCCCCCCGGGGGCGACAGATACGCAGTATTTT,CSAPPGATDTQYF,13,.,TRBV20-1,few,TRBJ2-3
TGTGCCACCCGGGACAGGGGGTCGGTAGATACGCAGTATTTT,CATRDRGSVDTQYF,14,TRBD1,TRBV24-1,few,TRBJ2-3
TGCAGCCCCTCAAGCGGGGGGGGGGATACGCAGTATTTT,CSPSSGGGDTQYF,13,TRBD2,TRBV20-1,.,TRBJ2-3
TGTGCCAGCAGCGACGATTACACAGGAGCCGAAAATGAAAAACTGTTTTTT,CASSDDYTGAENEKLFF,17,.,TRBV12-3/TRBV12-4,.,TRBJ1-4
TGTGCCAGCAGCCCTTCTAGCGGGACATACAATGAGCAGTTCTTC,CASSPSSGTYNEQFF,15,TRBD2,TRBV9,few,TRBJ2-1
TGTGCCAGCAGACTAGGGGGTAATGGCTACAATGAGCAGTTCTTC,CASRLGGNGYNEQFF,15,.,TRBV12-3/TRBV12-4,few,TRBJ2-1
TGCGCCAGCAGATTCCGGGACTTAGCTTTTGATACGCAGTATTTT,CASRFRDLAFDTQYF,15,.,TRBV5-1,.,TRBJ2-3
TGTGCCAGCAGTGGGGGACTAGGTGCATACGAGCAGTACTTC,CASSGGLGAYEQYF,14,TRBD2,TRBV2,.,TRBJ2-7
TGTGCCTGGAGTTCGCGGGCGACAGATACGCAGTATTTT,CAWSSRATDTQYF,13,.,TRBV30,few,TRBJ2-3
TGCGCCAGCAGCCAACCGGACAGGGGTGAAAAACTGTTTTTT,CASSQPDRGEKLFF,14,TRBD1,TRBV4-1,.,TRBJ1-4
TGCAGTGCTAGAGATCGAGCTTGGGTGCGGGGGGTTACAGATACGCAGTATTTT,CSARDRAWVRGVTDTQYF,18,TRBD2,TRBV20-1,.,TRBJ2-3
TGTGCCAGCAATCTCCAGCAACCCACAGATACGCAGTATTTT,CASNLQQPTDTQYF,14,.,TRBV9,.,TRBJ2-3
TGCAGCGTTGACGCGGACAGGGGCTACAATGAGCAGTTCTTC,CSVDADRGYNEQFF,14,TRBD1,TRBV29-1,.,TRBJ2-1
TGTGCCAGCAGCGCCCCTGAGACCCAGTACTTC,CASSAPETQYF,11,.,TRBV7-9,few,TRBJ2-5
TGTGCCAGCAGTTACGCCGGGGGACAGTCCGGCGGGGCTTTCTTT,CASSYAGGQSGGAFF,15,TRBD1,TRBV6-5,few,TRBJ1-1
TGCGCCAGCAGCAATACGTGGGGATTGGTCGCAGATACGCAGTATTTT,CASSNTWGLVADTQYF,16,.,TRBV10-2,.,TRBJ2-3
TGTGCCAGCAGCTTGGGGGACGGGACAGGCCCCTGGGAGGACTACGAGCAGTACTTC,CASSLGDGTGPWEDYEQYF,19,TRBD1,TRBV11-1,few,TRBJ2-7
TGTGCCAGTAGTATAACCCTGGCCGTTGGCTACGAGCAGTACTTC,CASSITLAVGYEQYF,15,.,TRBV19,.,TRBJ2-7
TGCGCCAGCAGCCTCCTAAGTTTTAGGAGCTCCTACGAGCAGTACTTC,CASSLLSFRSSYEQYF,16,.,TRBV5-1,few,TRBJ2-7
TGTGCCAGCAGCTCCCCGATTCTAGCGGGGGGGCCGGAGACCCAGTACTTC,CASSSPILAGGPETQYF,17,TRBD2,TRBV5-6,.,TRBJ2-5
TGTGCCACCACGGGCTCTGGGGCCAACGTCCTGACTTTC,CATTGSGANVLTF,13,.,TRBV10-3,.,TRBJ2-6
TGTGCCAGCAGCTTCGCGGCATCCAGAGAGACCCAGTACTTC,CASSFAASRETQYF,14,.,TRBV7-2,few,TRBJ2-5
TGTGCCACAGGGGACAACACCGGGGAGCTGTTTTTT,CATGDNTGELFF,12,.,TRBV28,.,TRBJ2-2
TGTGCCAGCAGCGTGGCCTGGGACAGCCAGTATCGAGAGACCCAGTACTTC,CASSVAWDSQYRETQYF,17,TRBD1,TRBV9,.,TRBJ2-5
TGCAGTGCTATCTCCGGGACCCGCATTCCCGCAGATACGCAGTATTTT,CSAISGTRIPADTQYF,16,.,TRBV20-1,few,TRBJ2-3
TGTGCCAGCAGCCAAGGACAGGGGGAGAAGTTCTTC,CASSQGQGEKFF,12,TRBD1,TRBV4-2,.,TRBJ2-1
TGCAGCGTTGTTTACGGAGCGGGAACTGAAGCTTTCTTT,CSVVYGAGTEAFF,13,.,TRBV29-1,.,TRBJ1-1
TGCAGTGCTAGAAAATTAGCGGGACAGACAGATACGCAGTATTTT,CSARKLAGQTDTQYF,15,.,TRBV20-1,.,TRBJ2-3
TGTGCCAGCAGCCGAGGACAGGCAACTAATGAAAAACTGTTTTTT,CASSRGQATNEKLFF,15,TRBD1,TRBV14,.,TRBJ1-4
TGTGCCAGCAGTTTAGAACAGGGGATAGTAGCTAACTATGGCTACACCTTC,CASSLEQGIVANYGYTF,17,TRBD1,TRBV12-3/TRBV12-4,few,TRBJ1-2
TGTGCCAGCAGCTTACCCCGGACTGAGTACGAGCAGTACTTC,CASSLPRTEYEQYF,14,.,TRBV7-7,few,TRBJ2-7
TGTGCAAGTCGCTCAACTGACCGGGACATCAATAGCAATCAGCCCCAGCATTTT,CASRSTDRDINSNQPQHF,18,.,TRBV12-2,.,TRBJ1-5
TGTGCCAGCAGCCCGCGACAGGGTTTGAAGCAGTACTTC,CASSPRQGLKQYF,13,TRBD1,TRBV5-6,few,TRBJ2-7
TGTGCCAGCAGCTTAAATGCAGCGACGGTCACCGGGGAGCTGTTTTTT,CASSLNAATVTGELFF,16,.,TRBV7-6,few,TRBJ2-2